These 24 T cell receptor beta chains share one sample of origin, sequenced in a study of HIV-infected patients and healthy controls. In TCRdb, the 5' RACE reads were re-called with MiXCR into one record per CDR3 protein. Of 55,000 to 70,000 distinct CDR3 sequences in the sample, about 19% were seen once. The sequencing sample was made of CD4+ T cells from blood. The source is a human donor in good health.

This clonotype was seen repeatedly, ten times or more. The V call is TRBV20-1, the J call TRBJ2-7, with 7 bases aligning to TRBD2. Germline V lookup: CDR1 DFQATT, CDR2 SNEGSKA (reference sequence). The CDR3 sequence is 13 residues long. The junction had 5 bases not matched to a gene; V was cut back by 1 base and J by 5 bases. Written as DNA, the CDR3 is TGCAGTGCTAGAGTACGGCTAGCGGACGAGCAGTACTTC. This sequence encodes CSARVRLADEQYF.

The chain recombines TRBV18 with TRBJ2-2; TRBD2 might be the D (5 bases). Germline V gives CDR1 KGHSH, CDR2 LQKENI. V was pared by 6 bases and J by 0 bases, with 17 bases between. The CDR3 spans 17 residues. For the CDR3, the DNA is TGTGCCAGCTCCGAACCGGGATCGTCCCCGAACACCGGGGAGCTGTTTTTT. Its translation: CASSEPGSSPNTGELFF.

The count of this clonotype is one. The chain joins TRBV12-3 or TRBV12-4 to TRBJ2-6; 7 bases align to TRBD1. The CDR3 contains 18 residues. Germline trimming cut 3 bases from V and 0 bases from J; bases unmatched to any gene: 8. The CDR3 coding sequence is TGTGCCAGCAGTTTGCCGACAGGGCCCCTCTCTGGGGCCAACGTCCTGACTTTC. Its protein is CASSLPTGPLSGANVLTF.

This clonotype was seen repeatedly, ten times or more. The genes are TRBV20-1 and TRBJ2-3, with D possibly being TRBD2 (6 bases). Trimming shortened V by 0 bases and J by 8 bases, and 12 bases separated the two germline ends. Germline lookup yields CDR1 DFQATT and CDR2 SNEGSKA (reference sequence). The CDR3 spans 13 residues. The CDR3 DNA reads TGCAGTGCTAGAGATGCCCGGGGGACTACGCAGTATTTT. It encodes CSARDARGTTQYF.

This clonotype was picked up many times. This rearrangement joins TRBV11-3 to TRBJ1-1; no clear D gene. From germline, CDR1 is SGHNT and CDR2 YENEEA. Trimming pared 6 bases from V and 3 bases from J, leaving 17 bases between. The CDR3 runs to 15 residues. The CDR3, as DNA: TGTGCCAGCAGGGGAAAGCCCTCGTGGGACACTGAAGCTTTCTTT. Its translation is CASRGKPSWDTEAFF.

This clonotype was observed many times. This sequence joins TRBV10-3 and TRBJ2-7; D possibly corresponds to TRBD1 (7 bases). Germline V CDR1 and CDR2: ENHRY, SYGVKD. The V end lost 6 bases, the J end lost 2 bases, and 14 bases lay between the germline ends. This CDR3 has 14 residues. CDR3 amino acids: CAIREGTATYEQYF. The CDR3 DNA reads TGTGCCATCAGGGAGGGGACAGCGACCTACGAGCAGTACTTC.

V is TRBV20-1 and J is TRBJ1-3; no definite D call. Per the germline V gene, CDR1 is DFQATT and CDR2 is SNEGSKA (reference sequence). The length of the CDR3 is 12 residues. The germline V and J ends were trimmed by 4 bases and 2 bases, with 6 bases remaining between them. CDR3 DNA sequence: TGCAGTGCTAACTCCCCTGGAAACACCATATATTTT. Translating gives CSANSPGNTIYF.

This clonotype was seen repeatedly, ten times or more. The chain recombines TRBV4-1 with TRBJ2-5; D is perhaps TRBD2 (5 bases). Germline lookup yields CDR1 MGHRA and CDR2 YSYEKL. V lost 4 bases, J lost 1 base, and 7 bases lay in between. CDR3 size: 13 residues. The CDR3 DNA is TGCGCCAGCAGCCTTCGGGGCCAAGAGACCCAGTACTTC. It is translated as CASSLRGQETQYF.

This clonotype has at least ten counts. V usage is TRBV7-2 and J usage is TRBJ1-5, with 8 bases that match TRBD1. The CDR3 is made up of 13 amino acids. The V and J ends lost 2 bases and 7 bases, in that order; junction bases with no gene match: 1. Germline loops: CDR1 SGHTA, CDR2 FQGNSA. This CDR3 is CASSLTGGQPQHF. The CDR3 bases are TGTGCCAGCAGCTTAACAGGGGGACAGCCCCAGCATTTT. Together with reference TRBV7-2 and TRBJ1-5, the CDR3 gives the full variable domain: GAGVSQSPSNKVTEKGKDVELRCDPISGHTALYWYRQSLGQGLEFLIYFQGNSAPDKSGLPSDRFSAERTGGSVSTLTIQRTQQEDSAVYLCASSLTGGQPQHFGDGTRLSIL.

At least ten counts were recorded for this clonotype. The chain couples TRBV20-1 to TRBJ2-7; possibly TRBD2 for D (6 bases). Trimming left V 4 bases short and J 4 bases short, with 11 bases between. The germline V gene encodes CDR1 DFQATT and CDR2 SNEGSKA (reference sequence). The CDR3 is made up of 12 amino acids. In nucleotides, the CDR3 is TGCAGTGCTACTGGGACTTTATACGAGCAGTACTTC. Encoded protein: CSATGTLYEQYF.

This clonotype came up many times. The chain links TRBV4-3 to TRBJ1-6, with TRBD1 matching 10 bases. The CDR3 runs 16 residues. The germline V gene has CDR1 LGHNA and CDR2 YSLEER. V lost 5 bases to trimming and J lost 9 bases; unmatched junction nucleotides: 10. The DNA of the CDR3 is TGCGCCAGCAGCGAAGCGACAGGGGGCCGTGGTTCACCCCTCCACTTT. Protein: CASSEATGGRGSPLHF.

The V call is TRBV3-1, the J call TRBJ1-1; D remains unclear. This CDR3 comprises 12 residues. Germline V gene data show CDR1 as LGHDT and CDR2 as YNNKEL (reference sequence). Trimming took off 4 bases at V and 2 bases at J, with 5 bases between the two ends. For the CDR3, the DNA is TGTGCCAGCAGCCTCCTTAACACTGAAGCTTTCTTT. As protein: CASSLLNTEAFF.

This clonotype was found many times. V and J are TRBV20-1 and TRBJ2-2; 7 bases fit TRBD2. In germline, CDR1 is DFQATT, CDR2 SNEGSKA (reference sequence). V lost 3 bases, J lost 3 bases, and 4 bases stayed unmatched. The length of the CDR3 is 14 residues. CDR3 sequence: CSARRDYDTGELFF. The CDR3 DNA is TGCAGTGCTAGGAGGGACTACGACACCGGGGAGCTGTTTTTT.

This rearrangement joins TRBV9 to TRBJ2-1, with D perhaps matching TRBD2 (5 bases). Germline V CDR1 and CDR2: SGDLS, YYNGEE. The CDR3 contains 14 residues. Trimming took off 0 bases at V and 7 bases at J, with 11 bases between the two ends. The CDR3 protein is CASSVGAERNEQFF. CDR3 DNA sequence: TGTGCCAGCAGCGTAGGGGCGGAGCGGAATGAGCAGTTCTTC.

The chain joins TRBV14 to TRBJ2-5; D is unclear. This CDR3 is built from 13 residues. V was cut by 1 base and J by 2 bases, with 5 bases left in between. Per the germline V gene, CDR1 is SGHDN and CDR2 is FVKESK. The CDR3 DNA follows: TGTGCCAGCAGCCAAGCGGGTCAAGAGACCCAGTACTTC. It codes for CASSQAGQETQYF.

The J gene is TRBJ2-1, the V gene TRBV20-1, with 7 bases identical to TRBD2. Unmatched junction bases numbered 6, after V lost 0 bases and J lost 1 base. CDR1 and CDR2 (germline): DFQATT, SNEGSKA (reference sequence). This CDR3 spans 16 amino acids. CDR3 sequence: CSARDAGRPSYNEQFF. CDR3 nucleotide sequence: TGCAGTGCTAGAGATGCCGGGAGGCCATCCTACAATGAGCAGTTCTTC.

The genes are TRBV6-1 and TRBJ2-1, with 14 bases fitting TRBD2. The CDR3 runs 15 residues. Trimming cost V 5 bases and J 6 bases; bases outside gene matches: 3. CDR1 is MNHNS, CDR2 SASEGT, per germline. CDR3 protein: CASSTGTSGSNEQFF. The CDR3, as DNA: TGTGCCAGCAGTACCGGGACTAGCGGGAGCAATGAGCAGTTCTTC.

This clonotype was detected a few times. The chain has TRBV10-3 and TRBJ1-1; the match to TRBD1 covers 10 bases. J lost 6 bases, V lost 4 bases, and 2 bases had no gene match. The length of the CDR3 is 13 residues. Germline CDR1 reads ENHRY; CDR2 reads SYGVKD. Here the CDR3 DNA reads TGTGCCATCAGTGCCGGGACAGGGGCTGAAGCTTTCTTT. It is translated as CAISAGTGAEAFF.

The rearrangement uses TRBV6-5 and TRBJ1-2; TRBD1 agrees at 8 bases. Germline V gene sequence: CDR1 MNHEY, CDR2 SVGAGI. The CDR3 totals 14 residues. Germline trimming cut 5 bases from V and 10 bases from J; bases unmatched to any gene: 12. CDR3 nucleotides: TGTGCCAGCAGTCATCCGGACAGGGCCCTAACCTACACCTTC. Its translation: CASSHPDRALTYTF.

This clonotype appeared many times. The chain recombines TRBV10-3 with TRBJ2-2; the match to TRBD1 covers 8 bases. This CDR3 has 15 amino acids. The germline V gene has CDR1 ENHRY and CDR2 SYGVKD. Germline trimming cut 10 bases from V and 0 bases from J; bases unmatched to any gene: 7. CDR3 bases: TGTGCCACCGCTCCGGGACAGGCGAACACCGGGGAGCTGTTTTTT. Its protein is CATAPGQANTGELFF.

The V and J genes are TRBV7-2 and TRBJ1-6; D call uncertain. Per germline, CDR1 SGHTA and CDR2 FQGNSA. The CDR3 contains 17 residues. Trimming stripped 1 base from V and 1 base from J, with 11 bases between. CDR3 region: CASSLVGIRSYNSPLHF. In nucleotides, the CDR3 is TGTGCCAGCAGCTTAGTCGGCATTAGGTCCTATAATTCACCCCTCCACTTT. The full variable domain, in which reference TRBV7-2 and TRBJ1-6 provide the parts outside the CDR3, is GAGVSQSPSNKVTEKGKDVELRCDPISGHTALYWYRQSLGQGLEFLIYFQGNSAPDKSGLPSDRFSAERTGGSVSTLTIQRTQQEDSAVYLCASSLVGIRSYNSPLHFGNGTRLTVT.

This clonotype was counted between two and nine times. The rearrangement uses TRBV29-1 and TRBJ1-1, with a possible D match to TRBD1 (6 bases). Germline CDR1 reads SQVTM; CDR2 reads ANQGSEA. CDR3 length equals 13 residues. The V gene lost 5 bases and the J gene lost 7 bases, with 17 bases spanning the gap. The CDR3 DNA reads TGCAGCGTTTTAACCCTGGGGGGCGTTGAAGCTTTCTTT. This sequence encodes CSVLTLGGVEAFF.

This clonotype was seen at least ten times. The chain couples TRBV6-5 to TRBJ2-1; 11 bases match TRBD2. With V trimmed by 11 bases and J by 4 bases, 13 bases remained unmatched. The CDR3 spans 16 residues. In germline, CDR1 is MNHEY, CDR2 SVGAGI. CDR3 protein: CASGSSGRAGYNEQFF. The DNA for the CDR3 is TGTGCCTCAGGGAGTAGCGGGAGGGCCGGGTACAATGAGCAGTTCTTC.

The rearrangement uses TRBV12-3 or TRBV12-4 and TRBJ2-6, with unresolved D. Trimming pared 8 bases from V and 2 bases from J, leaving 13 bases between. This CDR3 region has 15 residues. CDR3 bases: TGTGCCAGCGGTCCGTTTGTGGCTGGGGCCAACGTCCTGACTTTC. This gives the protein CASGPFVAGANVLTF.